The clone carrying this T cell receptor beta chain occurred many times. Antigen unknown. This sample is drawn from a study of glioma-infiltrating T cells. Study results and caveats: Above-expected tissue-blood divergence occurred in all gliomas, most in low-grade ones.

The CDR3 contains 14 residues. Germline V gene lookup returns CDR1 MNHEY and CDR2 SMNVEV (reference sequence). With 6 bases removed from V and 1 base from J, the gap between germline ends came to 13 bases. The iRepertoire nested amplicon-rescue multiplex PCR amplified TCR alpha and beta CDR3s from RNA. Input was roughly 100-450 ng of tissue mRNA or PBMC total RNA. TCRdb analysed the multiplex PCR reads with MiXCR anew, one entry per CDR3 protein. This sample yields around 180,000 distinct CDR3 sequences, of which around 45% are seen a single time; 4% to 6.5% belongs to the top ten. The rearrangement uses TRBV27 and TRBJ2-7; weak D call: TRBD1 (5 bases). What was sequenced was glioma tissue, nonneoplastic brain tissue, or PBMCs (not recorded which). This clonotype was obtained from a human donor with low-grade glioma or glioblastoma, undergoing nonglioma brain surgery, or in good health (not recorded which). CDR3 nucleotides: TGTGCCAGCAGGGACATCGATTTTTCCTACGAGCAGTACTTC. Translation: CASRDIDFSYEQYF.